The clone carrying this T cell receptor (beta chain) has only a few counts. The antigen is undetermined. The record originates from a study of OX40 agonist ivuxolimab in advanced cancers. Study in general: An agonistic human IgG2 monoclonal antibody against OX40 (CD134) was given. Study-wide results and caveats: Antigen specificity of clonally expanded peripheral T cells was not established.

Looked up from germline, CDR1 is SGHNT and CDR2 is YENEEA. V was clipped by 2 bases and J by 2 bases; unmatched bases: 2. The CDR3 consists of 14 residues. This table comes from immunoSEQ multiplex PCR, and its TCRdb copy is limited to in-frame clones, with some not included. The sample shows around 71,000 clones, 75% to 85% of them seen only once. This specimen consisted of CD4+ or CD8+ T cells sorted from blood, obtained in a trial of the OX40 agonist ivuxolimab. The TCR comes from an adult with an advanced solid tumor such as melanoma, head and neck, liver or kidney cancer. V usage is TRBV11-3 and J usage is TRBJ2-5; TRBD2 matches at 7 bases. The CDR3, as DNA: TGTGCCAGCAGCTTAAGAGCGGGACAAGAGACCCAGTACTTC. It translates to CASSLRAGQETQYF.